This T cell receptor beta chain is drawn from a study of T cells expressing NK-cell markers. TCRdb reprocessed the 5' RACE reads, keeping one entry per CDR3 protein, no DNA. This sample's table reports 300,000 to 500,000 distinct CDR3 sequences. The CDR3 spans 13 residues. Germline assignment: CDR1 SGHRS and CDR2 YFSETQ. The TCR comes from a woman in her forties or fifties in good health. The rearrangement links TRBV5-1 to TRBJ2-5. Input material: blood T cells: a sorted CD56 or NKG2C T cell subset, CD4+ or CD8+ T cells, or bulk PBMC T cells (not recorded which). CDR3 in amino acids: CASSLASLETQYF. The full variable domain, rest sourced from reference TRBV5-1 and TRBJ2-5, is KAGVTQTPRYLIKTRGQQVTLSCSPISGHRSVSWYQQTPGQGLQFLFEYFSETQRNKGNFPGRFSGRQFSNSRSEMNVSTLELGDSALYLCASSLASLETQYFGPGTRLLVL.